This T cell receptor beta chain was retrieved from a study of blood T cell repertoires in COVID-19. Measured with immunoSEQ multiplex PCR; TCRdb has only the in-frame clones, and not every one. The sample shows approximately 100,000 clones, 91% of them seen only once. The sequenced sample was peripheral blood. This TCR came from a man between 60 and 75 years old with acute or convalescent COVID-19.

CDR3 DNA: TGCAGCACTGGGGGGACTAGCGGGACCCCAGATACGCAGTATTTT. It is translated as CSTGGTSGTPDTQYF. The genes are TRBV29-1 and TRBJ2-3; 13 bases map to TRBD2. V lost 8 bases, J lost 4 bases, and 9 bases stayed unmatched. The CDR3 sequence is 15 residues long. Germline loops: CDR1 SQVTM, CDR2 ANQGSEA.